The 3 T cell receptor beta chains listed next were all sequenced from one sample in a study of beta chain features in type 1 diabetes. General study findings and limits: Type 1 diabetes patients had TCRB CDR3s that were shorter (moderately but significantly so) in all four CD4+ subsets.

These TCRs are of unknown antigen specificity. The sequenced template was cDNA made from the entire isolated RNA. Assay used: immunoSEQ multiplex PCR; TCRdb lists only in-frame clones, some missing. The sample contains fewer than 350,000 clones, over 12% of which appear only once. The sample was naive CD4+ T cells from blood. Source of these receptors: a man aged 18 to 30 with type 1 diabetes.

The chain links TRBV6-4 to TRBJ1-2; D uncertain. Germline V CDR1 and CDR2: MRHNA, SNTAGT. V lost 7 bases and J lost 0, with 12 bases in between. There are 14 residues in the CDR3. CDR3 sequence reads: CASKREATNYGYTF. The CDR3 nucleotides are TGTGCCAGCAAAAGGGAGGCGACTAACTATGGCTACACCTTC.

This clone was counted between two and nine times. CDR3 amino acids: CASSDNYGYTF. CDR3 DNA: TGTGCCAGCAGCGACAATTATGGCTACACCTTC. The chain couples TRBV9 to TRBJ1-2; no firm D call. CDR1 and CDR2 from the germline V gene are SGDLS and YYNGEE. V was pared by 3 bases and J by 5 bases, with 5 bases between. There are 11 residues in the CDR3.

The chain combines TRBV7-2 with TRBJ2-1, with 12 positions matching TRBD1. The V segment lost 5 bases and the J segment 7 bases; nucleotides outside the gene matches: 3. Germline CDR1 SGHTA, CDR2 FQGNSA. There are 14 residues in the CDR3. The CDR3 nucleotides read TGTGCCAGCAGCCGGGACAGGGGGCAGAATGAGCAGTTCTTC. Residues: CASSRDRGQNEQFF.